A selection of T cell receptor beta chains follows, all from one sample in a study of blood T cell repertoires in COVID-19. Here immunoSEQ multiplex PCR was the method, and the copy in TCRdb shows in-frame clones only, minus some. The sample consists of 250,000 to 300,000 clones, approximately 90% of them appearing once. The sample comprised PBMCs or T cells enriched from blood (not recorded which). The receptors were gathered from a man in his forties who had recovered from COVID-19. The CDR3 runs from the conserved cysteine through the conserved F or W. A D gene is named only where the DNA matches it firmly. A row's size may be missing; if present it is once, few, many or a size class.

clone size	V gene	D gene	J gene	CDR3 protein	CDR3 DNA
NA	TRBV29-1	TRBD2	TRBJ2-2	CSGQRGPTNTGELFF	TGCAGCGGCCAGCGGGGGCCAACGAACACCGGGGAGCTGTTTTTT
NA	TRBV7-2	TRBD1	TRBJ1-2	CASSFSPDRHGYTF	TGTGCCAGCAGTTTTTCTCCGGACAGGCATGGCTACACCTTC
NA	TRBV30	NA	TRBJ1-1	CAWNREYTEAFF	TGTGCCTGGAACAGGGAATACACTGAAGCTTTCTTT
NA	TRBV27	NA	TRBJ1-1	CASSFGGKAFF	TGTGCCAGCAGTTTTGGCGGGAAGGCTTTCTTT
NA	TRBV19	NA	TRBJ1-3	CASSIPPGLLSGNTIYF	TGTGCCAGTAGTATACCCCCGGGACTCCTCTCTGGAAACACCATATATTTT
NA	TRBV7-8	NA	TRBJ1-4	CASSLTGGYNEKLFF	TGTGCCAGCAGCTTAACCGGAGGATATAATGAAAAACTGTTTTTT
NA	TRBV10-2	NA	TRBJ1-5	CASSEVGGKGNQPQHF	TGCGCCAGCAGTGAGGTGGGGGGTAAGGGCAATCAGCCCCAGCATTTT
NA	TRBV4-1	NA	TRBJ1-5	CASSQETTDYSNQPQHF	TGCGCCAGCAGCCAAGAAACGACAGATTATAGCAATCAGCCCCAGCATTTT
NA	TRBV28	NA	TRBJ2-7	CASSLLIHEQYF	TGTGCCAGCAGTCTACTCATCCACGAGCAGTACTTC
NA	TRBV6-5	TRBD1	TRBJ1-2	CASSYFDRVGYTF	TGTGCCAGCAGTTACTTCGACAGGGTGGGCTACACCTTC
NA	TRBV6-5	NA	TRBJ1-6	CASSFNIRGPSSPLHF	TGTGCCAGCAGTTTCAATATCAGAGGCCCAAGTTCACCCCTCCACTTT
NA	TRBV19	NA	TRBJ2-1	CASSLTDSYNEQFF	TGTGCCAGTAGCCTCACAGACAGCTACAATGAGCAGTTCTTC
NA	TRBV6-4	NA	TRBJ1-1	CASSETSGTQNTEAFF	TGTGCCAGCAGTGAGACTAGCGGGACTCAGAACACTGAAGCTTTCTTT
NA	TRBV2	TRBD1	TRBJ1-3	CAIAPAGGYGNTIYF	TGTGCCATAGCTCCGGCAGGGGGGTATGGAAACACCATATATTTT
NA	TRBV10-3	TRBD1	TRBJ1-1	CATTGANTEAFF	TGTGCCACGACAGGGGCCAACACTGAAGCTTTCTTT
NA	TRBV10-3	TRBD1	TRBJ1-5	CATRDSSNQPQHF	TGTGCCACACGGGACAGTAGCAATCAGCCCCAGCATTTT
NA	TRBV12-5	TRBD2	TRBJ2-5	CASGTWTRGHKETQYF	TGTGCTAGTGGTACCTGGACTAGAGGACATAAAGAGACCCAGTACTTC
NA	TRBV11-3	TRBD1	TRBJ2-7	CASRSWGGQGFYEQYF	TGTGCCAGCAGGTCATGGGGGGGACAGGGTTTCTACGAGCAGTACTTC
once	TRBV5-6	TRBD2	TRBJ2-7	CASRSPGLDSYEQYF	TGTGCCAGCAGGAGCCCGGGACTAGACTCCTACGAGCAGTACTTC
NA	TRBV7-2	NA	TRBJ1-6	CASSPDISYNSPLHF	TGTGCCAGCAGCCCAGACATCTCTTATAATTCACCCCTCCACTTT
NA	TRBV10-3	NA	TRBJ1-2	CAISEITGIYGYTF	TGTGCCATCAGTGAAATCACAGGGATTTATGGCTACACCTTC
NA	TRBV19	NA	TRBJ1-1	CASSIDPYRANTEAFF	TGTGCCAGTAGTATAGATCCGTACAGGGCGAACACTGAAGCTTTCTTT
NA	TRBV7-8	TRBD2	TRBJ2-1	CASSRLAVSYNEQFF	TGTGCCAGCAGCCGACTAGCAGTCTCCTACAATGAGCAGTTCTTC
NA	TRBV4-1	NA	TRBJ1-1	CASSQAQGGPEAFF	TGCGCCAGCAGCCAAGCTCAAGGGGGACCTGAAGCTTTCTTT
NA	TRBV18	TRBD1	TRBJ1-2	CASSGTGANYGYTF	TGTGCCAGCTCAGGGACAGGGGCTAACTATGGCTACACCTTC
NA	TRBV18	NA	TRBJ1-4	CASSLQAANEKLFF	TGTGCCAGCTCATTACAGGCGGCCAATGAAAAACTGTTTTTT
NA	TRBV14	TRBD1	TRBJ2-1	CASSLLTGGYNEQFF	TGTGCCAGCAGCCTACTGACAGGGGGCTACAATGAGCAGTTCTTC
once	TRBV11-3	NA	TRBJ2-7	CASSLVSWQGSTEQYF	TGTGCCAGCAGCTTAGTTTCGTGGCAGGGATCCACCGAGCAGTACTTC
NA	TRBV7-9	TRBD1	TRBJ1-2	CASSSTTGGQIDYGYTF	TGTGCCAGCAGCTCCACGACAGGGGGCCAAATCGACTATGGCTACACCTTC
NA	TRBV18	NA	TRBJ2-3	CASSPGLNTDTQYF	TGTGCCAGCTCACCCGGACTGAACACAGATACGCAGTATTTT
NA	TRBV15	NA	TRBJ2-7	CATSRSGAAGFYEQYF	TGTGCCACCAGCAGATCAGGGGCCGCCGGTTTCTACGAGCAGTACTTC
NA	TRBV2	TRBD2	TRBJ2-1	CASRTGLASSYNEQFF	TGTGCCAGCCGTACAGGACTAGCCTCTTCCTACAATGAGCAGTTCTTC
NA	TRBV27	TRBD1	TRBJ2-7	CASSWDSTYEQYF	TGTGCCAGCAGTTGGGACAGCACCTACGAGCAGTACTTC
NA	TRBV5-1	TRBD2	TRBJ2-7	CASSQDGGNYEQYF	TGCGCCAGCAGCCAGGACGGGGGGAACTACGAGCAGTACTTC
NA	TRBV7-6	NA	TRBJ1-4	CASSLEVGGGNEKLFF	TGTGCCAGCAGCTTGGAGGTGGGGGGAGGTAATGAAAAACTGTTTTTT
NA	TRBV11-2	TRBD1	TRBJ1-1	CASSPNRGRTEAFF	TGTGCCAGCAGCCCAAACAGGGGACGCACTGAAGCTTTCTTT
NA	TRBV28	NA	TRBJ1-5	CASSLFGNQPQHF	TGTGCCAGCAGTTTGTTCGGCAATCAGCCCCAGCATTTT
NA	TRBV11-2	TRBD2	TRBJ2-3	CASSLSMERGADTQYF	TGTGCCAGCAGCTTGAGTATGGAGCGGGGGGCGGATACGCAGTATTTT
NA	TRBV11-2	NA	TRBJ1-2	CASSLAGRPGGYTF	TGTGCCAGCAGCTTAGCGGGTAGGCCTGGAGGCTACACCTTC
NA	TRBV5-5	NA	TRBJ2-7	CASKPGKPYEQYF	TGTGCCAGCAAACCCGGGAAGCCATACGAGCAGTACTTC
NA	TRBV19	TRBD2	TRBJ2-1	CASRGREGPNEQFF	TGTGCCAGTAGGGGGCGGGAGGGCCCCAATGAGCAGTTCTTC
NA	TRBV5-1	NA	TRBJ2-5	CASSDNPGAPDRTQYF	TGCGCCAGCAGCGATAACCCAGGGGCCCCGGATAGGACCCAGTACTTC
NA	TRBV6-5	NA	TRBJ1-5	CASSYGTRNSNQPQHF	TGTGCCAGCAGTTATGGGACAAGAAATAGCAATCAGCCCCAGCATTTT
few	TRBV14	NA	TRBJ1-4	CASSQDLQSNEKLFF	TGTGCCAGCAGCCAAGATTTACAGTCAAATGAAAAACTGTTTTTT
NA	TRBV9	NA	TRBJ1-1	CASSAGLGTAFF	TGTGCCAGCAGCGCAGGGTTAGGTACGGCTTTCTTT
NA	TRBV27	NA	TRBJ1-1	CASNVRAGNTEAFF	TGTGCCAGCAACGTCCGGGCGGGGAACACTGAAGCTTTCTTT
NA	TRBV4-1	NA	TRBJ2-3	CASSGSRGGTDTQYF	TGCGCCAGCAGCGGAAGCAGGGGAGGCACAGATACGCAGTATTTT
NA	TRBV6-5	NA	TRBJ1-4	CASSYSGTVLFF	TGTGCCAGCAGTTACTCGGGCACGGTACTGTTTTTT
NA	TRBV10-3	TRBD2	TRBJ2-5	CVISESWLRTTRTSGTGGTQYF	TGTGTCATCAGTGAGTCATGGCTTCGCACGACCCGGACTAGCGGGACCGGTGGGACCCAGTACTTC
NA	TRBV5-6	NA	TRBJ1-1	CASSATVRSEAFF	TGTGCCAGCAGCGCGACAGTCAGATCTGAAGCTTTCTTT
NA	TRBV18	NA	TRBJ2-3	CASSPGRGRDTQYF	TGTGCCAGCTCTCCAGGGCGGGGGCGAGATACGCAGTATTTT
NA	TRBV7-9	TRBD2	TRBJ2-5	CASSPGTRAGETQYF	TGTGCCAGCAGTCCAGGGACTAGAGCGGGAGAGACCCAGTACTTC
NA	TRBV19	NA	TRBJ1-5	CASSTWTDNQPQHF	TGTGCCAGTAGTACCTGGACAGACAATCAGCCCCAGCATTTT
NA	TRBV28	NA	TRBJ1-2	CASRDGLGANYGYTF	TGTGCCAGCAGGGACGGACTTGGGGCTAACTATGGCTACACCTTC
NA	TRBV5-4	TRBD2	TRBJ2-2	CASSFSGTTNTGELFF	TGTGCCAGCAGCTTTAGCGGGACTACGAACACCGGGGAGCTGTTTTTT
NA	TRBV7-9	NA	TRBJ1-1	CASSLGGSTEAFF	TGTGCCAGCAGCTTAGGAGGGAGCACTGAAGCTTTCTTT
NA	TRBV12-5	NA	TRBJ1-1	CASGFHGGYMNTEAFF	TGTGCTAGTGGTTTCCACGGGGGTTACATGAACACTGAAGCTTTCTTT
NA	TRBV7-8	TRBD1	TRBJ2-3	CASSVVQGAFTTDTQYF	TGTGCCAGCAGCGTCGTTCAGGGGGCATTCACCACAGATACGCAGTATTTT
NA	TRBV6-5	NA	TRBJ1-3	CASRASGNTIYF	TGTGCCAGCAGGGCCTCTGGAAACACCATATATTTT